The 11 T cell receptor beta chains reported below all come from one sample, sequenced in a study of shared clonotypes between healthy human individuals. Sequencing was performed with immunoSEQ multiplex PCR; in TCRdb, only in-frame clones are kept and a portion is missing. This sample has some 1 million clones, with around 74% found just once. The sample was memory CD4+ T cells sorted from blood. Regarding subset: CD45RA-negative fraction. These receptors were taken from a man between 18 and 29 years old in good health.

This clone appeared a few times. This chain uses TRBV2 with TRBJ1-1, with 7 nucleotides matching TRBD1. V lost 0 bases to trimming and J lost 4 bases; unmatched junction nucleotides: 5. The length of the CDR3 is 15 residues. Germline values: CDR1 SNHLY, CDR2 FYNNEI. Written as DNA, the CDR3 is TGTGCCAGCAGTGAAGCGAGGGGGCCGGGCACTGAAGCTTTCTTT. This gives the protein CASSEARGPGTEAFF.

CDR3 DNA: TGTGCCAGCAGCCGCTCCAGGGAAGATGAGCAGTTCTTC. It translates to CASSRSREDEQFF. The chain couples TRBV7-3 to TRBJ2-1, with TRBD1 as a possible D gene (5 bases). The germline V and J ends were trimmed by 5 bases and 8 bases, with 13 bases remaining between them. CDR3 length equals 13 residues. Germline CDR1 SGHTA, CDR2 FQGTGA.

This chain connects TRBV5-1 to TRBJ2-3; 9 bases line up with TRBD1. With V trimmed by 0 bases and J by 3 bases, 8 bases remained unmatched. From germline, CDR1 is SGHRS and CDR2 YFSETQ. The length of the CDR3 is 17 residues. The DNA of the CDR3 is TGCGCCAGCAGCTTGGGCCCCAGGGGACAGGGAACAGATACGCAGTATTTT. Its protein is CASSLGPRGQGTDTQYF.

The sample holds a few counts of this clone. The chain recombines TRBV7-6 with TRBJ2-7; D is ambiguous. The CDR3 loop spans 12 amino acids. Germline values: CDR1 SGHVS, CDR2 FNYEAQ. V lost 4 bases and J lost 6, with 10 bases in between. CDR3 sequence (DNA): TGTGCCAGCAGCTCTCCTACGGGCGAGCAGTACTTC. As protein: CASSSPTGEQYF.

CDR3 coding DNA: TGTGCCAGCAGCGGTCAAGACAGGGCGGCTGAAGCTTTCTTT. This translates into CASSGQDRAAEAFF. This chain uses TRBV9 with TRBJ1-1; 7 bases map to TRBD1. With 3 bases clipped from V and 6 bases from J, the junction kept 8 bases outside the gene matches. The CDR3 extends over 14 amino acids. Germline lookup yields CDR1 SGDLS and CDR2 YYNGEE. Variable domain in full (rest from reference TRBV9 and TRBJ1-1): DSGVTQTPKHLITATGQRVTLRCSPRSGDLSVYWYQQSLDQGLQFLIQYYNGEERAKGNILERFSAQQFPDLHSELNLSSLELGDSALYFCASSGQDRAAEAFFGQGTRLTVV.

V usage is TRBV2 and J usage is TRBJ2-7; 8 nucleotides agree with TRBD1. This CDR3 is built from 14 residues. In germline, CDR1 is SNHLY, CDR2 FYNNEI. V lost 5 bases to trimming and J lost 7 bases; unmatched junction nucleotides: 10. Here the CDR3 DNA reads TGTGCCAGCAGTCGGGACAGGAACTCCGGGGAGCAGTACTTC. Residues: CASSRDRNSGEQYF.

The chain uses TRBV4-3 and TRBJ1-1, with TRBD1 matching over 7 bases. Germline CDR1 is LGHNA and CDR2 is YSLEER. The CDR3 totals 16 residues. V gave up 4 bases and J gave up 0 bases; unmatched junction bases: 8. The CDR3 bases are TGCGCCAGCAGCCCCCGGGGACAGTTCATGAACACTGAAGCTTTCTTT. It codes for CASSPRGQFMNTEAFF.

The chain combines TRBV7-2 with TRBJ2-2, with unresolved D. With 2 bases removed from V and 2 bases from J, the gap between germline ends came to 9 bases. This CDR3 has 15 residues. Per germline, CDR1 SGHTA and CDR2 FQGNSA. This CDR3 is CASSLRSANTGELFF. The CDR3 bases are TGTGCCAGCAGCTTAAGGTCAGCTAACACCGGGGAGCTGTTTTTT.

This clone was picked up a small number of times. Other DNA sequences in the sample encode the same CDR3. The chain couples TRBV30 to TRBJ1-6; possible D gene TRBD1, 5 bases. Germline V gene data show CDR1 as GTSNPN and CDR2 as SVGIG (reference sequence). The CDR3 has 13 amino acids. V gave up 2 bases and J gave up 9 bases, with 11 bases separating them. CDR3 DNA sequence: TGTGCCTGGAGTCTTGGGGGTGGTTCACCCCTCCACTTT. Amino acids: CAWSLGGGSPLHF.

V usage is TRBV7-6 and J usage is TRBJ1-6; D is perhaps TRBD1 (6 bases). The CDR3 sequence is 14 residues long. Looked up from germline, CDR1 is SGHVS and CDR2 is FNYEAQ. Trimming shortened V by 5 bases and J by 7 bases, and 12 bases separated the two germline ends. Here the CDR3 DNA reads TGTGCCAGCAGCCCTACGGACAGAAATTCACCCCTCCACTTT. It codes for CASSPTDRNSPLHF.

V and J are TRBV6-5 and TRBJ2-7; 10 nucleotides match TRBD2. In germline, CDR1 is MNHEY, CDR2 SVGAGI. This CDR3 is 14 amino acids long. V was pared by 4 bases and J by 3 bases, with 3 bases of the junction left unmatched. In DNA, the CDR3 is TGTGCCAGCAGTTCGGGACTAGCGAACTACGAGCAGTACTTC. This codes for CASSSGLANYEQYF.